This entry lists 13 T cell receptor beta chains sequenced from one sample in a study of T-cell reconstitution after alpha-beta-depleted transplantation in children. A TCRbeta library incorporating unique molecular identifiers was prepared. TCRdb used MiXCR to reprocess the PCR reads, holding one entry per CDR3 protein. The data contain approximately 170,000 distinct CDR3 sequences, 11% of them singletons. Sequences were derived from PBMCs, sampled before TCRalphabeta/CD19-depleted stem cell transplant. Receptor source: a boy aged 2 to 10 with acute myeloid leukemia, due to receive a stem cell transplant.

A note on this clonotype: It may be a read error: a sequence one base away is much more abundant. The CDR3 ends on some other residue instead of the conserved phenylalanine or tryptophan, so this is likely a read error. V usage is TRBV27 and J usage is TRBJ2-7; D may correspond to TRBD1 or TRBD2 (6 bases each). Per the germline V gene, CDR1 is MNHEY and CDR2 is SMNVEV (reference sequence). CDR3 size: 12 residues. V lost 2 bases and J lost 10, with 12 bases in between. This chain's CDR3 is CASSLLGGNQYI. CDR3 nucleotides: TGTGCCAGCAGTTTACTGGGGGGCAATCAGTACATC.

This clonotype appeared many times. This rearrangement joins TRBV4-1 to TRBJ2-2; perhaps TRBD1 as D (6 bases). CDR1 and CDR2 (germline): MGHRA, YSYEKL. CDR3 length equals 16 residues. Trimming left V 4 bases short and J 6 bases short, with 18 bases between. This CDR3 is CASSLIQGRLAGELFF. In DNA form, the CDR3 reads TGCGCCAGCAGCCTAATCCAGGGGCGCCTGGCCGGGGAGCTGTTTTTT.

Concerning this clonotype itself: A much larger clonotype is one base distant, so this may be a read error. V gene TRBV3-1 combines with J gene TRBJ1-2; no clear D gene. The CDR3 consists of 14 residues. Germline V lookup: CDR1 LGHDT, CDR2 YNNKEL (reference sequence). DNA of the CDR3: TGTGCCAGCAGCCAAGATCGGGTAAACTATGGCTACGCCTTC. It specifies CASSQDRVNYGYAF.

This clonotype was recorded many times. The rearrangement links TRBV28 to TRBJ2-2, with 12 nucleotides matching TRBD2. The CDR3 covers 17 residues. The V and J ends lost 2 bases and 4 bases, in that order; junction bases with no gene match: 5. Germline CDR1 and CDR2: MDHEN and SYDVKM. DNA of the CDR3: TGTGCCAGCAGTTTACTAGCGGGAGGGCCCGGCACCGGGGAGCTGTTTTTT. This translates into CASSLLAGGPGTGELFF.

This clonotype has ten or more counts. The V and J genes are TRBV12-3 or TRBV12-4 and TRBJ2-7; the match to TRBD2 covers 8 bases. V shed 6 bases and J 1 base; nucleotides not matched to a gene: 5. The CDR3 contains 14 residues. The CDR3 loop reads CASRTSAKSYEQYF. CDR3 DNA sequence: TGTGCCAGCAGGACTAGCGCGAAGTCCTACGAGCAGTACTTC.

This clonotype has ten or more counts. The CDR3 loop reads CASSQDLAGGVRTEAFF. CDR3 nucleotide sequence: TGTGCCAGCAGCCAAGATTTGGCAGGGGGCGTTAGAACTGAAGCTTTCTTT. J is TRBJ1-1 and V is TRBV4-2; 8 bases agree with TRBD1. V was clipped by 0 bases and J by 5 bases; unmatched bases: 11. This CDR3 is built from 17 residues. The germline V gene encodes CDR1 LGHNA and CDR2 YNFKEQ.

The table lists this clonotype with many counts. In DNA, the CDR3 is TGTGCCAGCAGTCCGCGGGGCGTCGAGACCCAGTACTTC. Its protein product is CASSPRGVETQYF. The chain couples TRBV28 to TRBJ2-5, with D possibly TRBD2 on 6 matching bases. V lost 5 bases to trimming and J lost 5 bases, with 12 bases between them. This CDR3 has 13 amino acids. Germline loops: CDR1 MDHEN, CDR2 SYDVKM.

This clonotype has a count of ten or more. The chain links TRBV14 to TRBJ2-2; D not certain. The CDR3 extends over 14 amino acids. The V gene lost 1 base and the J gene lost 5 bases, with 8 bases spanning the gap. The germline V gene encodes CDR1 SGHDN and CDR2 FVKESK. The CDR3, as DNA: TGTGCCAGCAGCCAAGTGTCAGCTACCGGGGAGCTGTTTTTT. Protein: CASSQVSATGELFF. The variable domain in full, with the rest retrieved from reference TRBV14 and TRBJ2-2, is EAGVTQFPSHSVIEKGQTVTLRCDPISGHDNLYWYRRVMGKEIKFLLHFVKESKQDESGMPNNRFLAERTGGTYSTLKVQPAELEDSGVYFCASSQVSATGELFFGEGSRLTVL.

At least ten counts were recorded for this clonotype. This chain connects TRBV20-1 to TRBJ1-1; tentatively, D is TRBD1 (6 bases). The CDR3 contains 13 residues. The ends were cut back, 4 bases at V and 2 bases at J, with 11 bases in the middle. Germline assignment: CDR1 DFQATT and CDR2 SNEGSKA (reference sequence). The CDR3 loop is CSAIAGANTEAFF. The CDR3 region has the DNA TGCAGTGCTATAGCAGGGGCCAACACTGAAGCTTTCTTT.

This clonotype was counted ten times or more. The V call is TRBV12-3 or TRBV12-4, the J call TRBJ2-2; tentatively, D is TRBD2 (6 bases). Trimming cost V 1 base and J 11 bases, with 8 bases left between them. The CDR3 spans 12 residues. This chain's CDR3 is CASSLGDFELFF. CDR3 nucleotides: TGTGCCAGCAGTTTAGGGGACTTCGAGCTGTTTTTT.

This clonotype was seen once. A read error may explain this, as a much larger clone is one base away. The J gene is TRBJ2-5, the V gene TRBV5-2; TRBD2, the table's D call, was not compared with the DNA. TRBV5-2 is given as a pseudogene. The CDR3 is 17 residues long. The DNA of the CDR3 is TGTGCCAGCTGCCAAGATCAAGGACTAGCGGACCAAGAGACCCAGTACTTC. Its translation: CASCQDQGLADQETQYF.

The sample holds many counts of this clonotype. The V and J genes are TRBV20-1 and TRBJ2-5, with 10 positions matching TRBD1. With V trimmed by 6 bases and J by 5 bases, 12 bases remained unmatched. The CDR3 sequence is 15 residues long. CDR1 is DFQATT, CDR2 SNEGSKA, per germline (reference sequence). The CDR3 loop is CSAPGRQGAQETQYF. CDR3 nucleotide sequence: TGCAGTGCGCCGGGGAGACAGGGGGCGCAGGAGACCCAGTACTTC.

Details on this clonotype: The junction and the germline gene differ at one end; a read error may be behind it. The genes are TRBV20-1 and TRBJ1-5; D gene ambiguous. The germline CDR1 and CDR2 sequences are DFQATT and SNEGSKA (reference sequence). CDR3 length equals 13 residues. The CDR3 region has the DNA TGCAGTGCTAGAGATCCGGGCAATAAGCCCCAGCATTTT. Protein: CSARDPGNKPQHF.